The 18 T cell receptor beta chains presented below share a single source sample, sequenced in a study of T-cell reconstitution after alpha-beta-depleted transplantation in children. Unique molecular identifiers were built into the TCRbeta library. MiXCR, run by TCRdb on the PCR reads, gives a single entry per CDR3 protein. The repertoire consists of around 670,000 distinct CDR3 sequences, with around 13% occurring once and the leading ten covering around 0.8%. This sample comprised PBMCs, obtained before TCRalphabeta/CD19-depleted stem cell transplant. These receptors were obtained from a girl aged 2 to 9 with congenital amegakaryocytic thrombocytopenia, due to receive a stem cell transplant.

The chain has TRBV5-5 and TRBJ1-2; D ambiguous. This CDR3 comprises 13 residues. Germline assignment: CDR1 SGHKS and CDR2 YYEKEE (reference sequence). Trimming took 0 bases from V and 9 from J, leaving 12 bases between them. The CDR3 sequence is CASSLESSFSYTF. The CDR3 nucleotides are TGTGCCAGCAGCTTGGAATCCTCTTTCAGCTACACCTTC.

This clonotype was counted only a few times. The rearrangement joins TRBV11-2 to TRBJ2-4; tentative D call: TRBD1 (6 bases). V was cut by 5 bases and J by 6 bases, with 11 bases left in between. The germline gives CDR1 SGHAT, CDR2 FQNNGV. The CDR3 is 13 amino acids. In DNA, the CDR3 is TGTGCCAGCAGCCGGACAGTCAGAAACATTCAGTACTTC. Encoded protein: CASSRTVRNIQYF.

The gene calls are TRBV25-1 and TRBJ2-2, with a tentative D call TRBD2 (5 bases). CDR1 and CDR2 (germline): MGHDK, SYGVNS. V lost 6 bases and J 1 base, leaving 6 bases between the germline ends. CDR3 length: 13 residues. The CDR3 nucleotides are TGTGCCAGCAGACTAGTGAACACCGGGGAGCTGTTTTTT. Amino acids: CASRLVNTGELFF.

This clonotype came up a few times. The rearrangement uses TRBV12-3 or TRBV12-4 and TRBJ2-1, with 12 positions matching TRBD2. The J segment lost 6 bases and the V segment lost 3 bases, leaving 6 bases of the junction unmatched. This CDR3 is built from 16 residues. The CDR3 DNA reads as TGTGCCAGCAGTTTTTCCCTAGCGGGAGGGGGCAATGAGCAGTTCTTC. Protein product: CASSFSLAGGGNEQFF.

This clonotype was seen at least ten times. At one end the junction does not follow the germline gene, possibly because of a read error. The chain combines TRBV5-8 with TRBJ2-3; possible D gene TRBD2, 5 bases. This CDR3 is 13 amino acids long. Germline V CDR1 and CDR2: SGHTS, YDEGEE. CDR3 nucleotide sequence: TGTGCCAGCAGGCTTCCTAGCACACATACGCAGTATTTT. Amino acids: CASRLPSTHTQYF.

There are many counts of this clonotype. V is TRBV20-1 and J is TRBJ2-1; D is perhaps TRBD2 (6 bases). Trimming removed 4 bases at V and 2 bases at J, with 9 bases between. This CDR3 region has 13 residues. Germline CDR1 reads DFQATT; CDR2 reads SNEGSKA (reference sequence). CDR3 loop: CSATLATYNEQFF. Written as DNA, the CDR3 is TGCAGTGCTACCCTAGCGACCTACAATGAGCAGTTCTTC.

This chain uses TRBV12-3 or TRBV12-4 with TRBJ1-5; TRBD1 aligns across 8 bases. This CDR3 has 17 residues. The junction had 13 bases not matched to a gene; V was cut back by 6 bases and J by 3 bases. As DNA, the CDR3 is TGTGCCAGCAGCCCAACCACAGGGGGACTGAACAATCAGCCCCAGCATTTT. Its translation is CASSPTTGGLNNQPQHF.

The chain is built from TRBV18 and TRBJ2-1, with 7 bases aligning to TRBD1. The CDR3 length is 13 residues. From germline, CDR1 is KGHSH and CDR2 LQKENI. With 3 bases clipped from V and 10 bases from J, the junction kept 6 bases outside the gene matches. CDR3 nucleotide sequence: TGTGCCAGCTCACCCAACCCGACAGGGGAGCAGTTCTTC. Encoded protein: CASSPNPTGEQFF.

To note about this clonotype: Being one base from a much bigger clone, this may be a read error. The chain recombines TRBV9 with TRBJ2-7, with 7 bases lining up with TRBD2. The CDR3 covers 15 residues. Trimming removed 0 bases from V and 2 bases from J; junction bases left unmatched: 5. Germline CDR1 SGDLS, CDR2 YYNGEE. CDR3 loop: CASSVDSGCAYEQYF. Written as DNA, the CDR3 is TGTGCCAGCAGCGTAGATAGCGGGTGCGCCTACGAGCAGTACTTC. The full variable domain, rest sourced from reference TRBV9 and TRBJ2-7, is DSGVTQTPKHLITATGQRVTLRCSPRSGDLSVYWYQQSLDQGLQFLIQYYNGEERAKGNILERFSAQQFPDLHSELNLSSLELGDSALYFCASSVDSGCAYEQYFGPGTRLTVT.

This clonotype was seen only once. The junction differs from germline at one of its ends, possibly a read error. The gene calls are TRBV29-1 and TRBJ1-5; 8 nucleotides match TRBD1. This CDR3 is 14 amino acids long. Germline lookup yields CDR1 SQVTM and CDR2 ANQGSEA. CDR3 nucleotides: TGCAGCGTTAAAGACAGGGGACCTAATCAGCCCCAGCATTTT. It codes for CSVKDRGPNQPQHF.

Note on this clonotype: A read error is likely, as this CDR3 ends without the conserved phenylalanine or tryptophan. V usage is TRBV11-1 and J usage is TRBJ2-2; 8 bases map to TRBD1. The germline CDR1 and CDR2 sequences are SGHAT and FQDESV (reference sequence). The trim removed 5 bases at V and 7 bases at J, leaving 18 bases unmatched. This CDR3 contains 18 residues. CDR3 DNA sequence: TGTGCCAGCAGCACCAGCCGGACAGGGCTTTTTCTGGGCGGGGAGCTGTTTTTA. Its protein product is CASSTSRTGLFLGGELFL.

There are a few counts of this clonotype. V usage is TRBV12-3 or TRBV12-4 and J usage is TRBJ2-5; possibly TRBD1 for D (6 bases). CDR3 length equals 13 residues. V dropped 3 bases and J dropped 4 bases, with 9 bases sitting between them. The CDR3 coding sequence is TGTGCCAGCAGTTTCGGACAGATAGAGACCCAGTACTTC. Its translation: CASSFGQIETQYF.

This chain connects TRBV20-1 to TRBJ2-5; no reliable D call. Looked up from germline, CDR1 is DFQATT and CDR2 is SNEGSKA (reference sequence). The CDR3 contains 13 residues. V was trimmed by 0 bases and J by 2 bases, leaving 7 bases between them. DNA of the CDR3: TGCAGTGCTAGAGACCATAGTCAAGAGACCCAGTACTTC. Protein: CSARDHSQETQYF.

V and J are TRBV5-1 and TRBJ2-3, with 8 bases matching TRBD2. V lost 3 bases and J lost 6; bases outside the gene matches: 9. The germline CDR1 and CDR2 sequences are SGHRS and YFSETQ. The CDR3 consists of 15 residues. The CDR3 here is CASSSLGRAGDTQYF. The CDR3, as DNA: TGCGCCAGCAGCTCTCTCGGGAGGGCCGGGGATACGCAGTATTTT.

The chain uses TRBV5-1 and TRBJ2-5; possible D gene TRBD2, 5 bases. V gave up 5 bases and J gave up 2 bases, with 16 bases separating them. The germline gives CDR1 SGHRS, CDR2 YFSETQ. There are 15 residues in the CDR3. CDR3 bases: TGCGCCAGCAGGGACCCTTTGGAGGATCAAGAGACCCAGTACTTC. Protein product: CASRDPLEDQETQYF.

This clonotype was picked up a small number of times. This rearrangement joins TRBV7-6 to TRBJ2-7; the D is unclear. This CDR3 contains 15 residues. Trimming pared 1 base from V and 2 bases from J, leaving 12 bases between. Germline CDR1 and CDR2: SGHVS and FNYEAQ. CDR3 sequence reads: CASSLVSGIAYEQYF. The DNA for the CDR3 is TGTGCCAGCAGCTTAGTATCAGGAATAGCCTACGAGCAGTACTTC.

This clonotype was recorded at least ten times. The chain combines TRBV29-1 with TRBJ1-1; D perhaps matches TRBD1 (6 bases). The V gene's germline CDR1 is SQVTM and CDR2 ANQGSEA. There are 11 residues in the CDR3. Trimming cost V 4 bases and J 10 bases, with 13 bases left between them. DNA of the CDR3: TGCAGCGTTGGGGGGCGATATGTAGCTTTCTTT. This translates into CSVGGRYVAFF. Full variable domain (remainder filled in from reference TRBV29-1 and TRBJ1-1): SAVISQKPSRDICQRGTSLTIQCQVDSQVTMMFWYRQQPGQSLTLIATANQGSEATYESGFVIDKFPISRPNLTFSTLTVSNMSPEDSSIYLCSVGGRYVAFFGQGTRLTVV.

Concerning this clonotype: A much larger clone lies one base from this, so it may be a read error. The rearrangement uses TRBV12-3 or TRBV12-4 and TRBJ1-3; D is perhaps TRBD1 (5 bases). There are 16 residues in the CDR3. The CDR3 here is CDSTLMRGIGGNTIYF. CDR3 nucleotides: TGTGACAGCACTCTTATGCGGGGGATCGGAGGAAACACCATATATTTT.